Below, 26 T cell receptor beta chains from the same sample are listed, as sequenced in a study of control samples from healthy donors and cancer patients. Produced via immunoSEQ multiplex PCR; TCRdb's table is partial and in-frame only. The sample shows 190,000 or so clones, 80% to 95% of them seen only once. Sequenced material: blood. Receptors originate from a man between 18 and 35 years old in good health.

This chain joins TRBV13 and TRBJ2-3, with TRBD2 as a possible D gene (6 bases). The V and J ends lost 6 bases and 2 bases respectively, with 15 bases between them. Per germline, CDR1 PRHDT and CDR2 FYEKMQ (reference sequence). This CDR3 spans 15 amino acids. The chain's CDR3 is CASSSGLGPTDTQYF. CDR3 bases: TGTGCCAGCAGTTCGGGACTGGGTCCCACAGATACGCAGTATTTT.

CDR3 DNA: TGTGCCAGCAGCCAAGATTTGGGGTCGGGTCAGCCCCAGCATTTT. This sequence encodes CASSQDLGSGQPQHF. V usage is TRBV3-1 (or the pseudogene TRBV3-2) and J usage is TRBJ1-5; D ambiguous. Germline lookup yields CDR1 LGHDT and CDR2 YNNKEL (reference sequence). V lost 0 bases and J lost 6, with 12 bases in between. This CDR3 has 15 residues.

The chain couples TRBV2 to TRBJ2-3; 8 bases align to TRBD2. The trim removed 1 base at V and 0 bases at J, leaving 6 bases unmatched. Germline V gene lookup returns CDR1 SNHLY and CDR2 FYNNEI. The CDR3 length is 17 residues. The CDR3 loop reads CASSEGVAGTSTDTQYF. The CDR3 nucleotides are TGTGCCAGCAGTGAAGGGGTAGCGGGGACTAGCACAGATACGCAGTATTTT.

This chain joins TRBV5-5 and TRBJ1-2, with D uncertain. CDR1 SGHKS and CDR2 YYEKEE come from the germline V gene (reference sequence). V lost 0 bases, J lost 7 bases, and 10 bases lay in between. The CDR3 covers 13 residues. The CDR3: CASSLGGYLGYTF. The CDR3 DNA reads TGTGCCAGCAGCTTGGGAGGATACCTTGGCTACACCTTC. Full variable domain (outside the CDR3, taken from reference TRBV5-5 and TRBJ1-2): DAGVTQSPTHLIKTRGQQVTLRCSPISGHKSVSWYQQVLGQGPQFIFQYYEKEERGRGNFPDRFSARQFPNYSSELNVNALLLGDSALYLCASSLGGYLGYTFGSGTRLTVV.

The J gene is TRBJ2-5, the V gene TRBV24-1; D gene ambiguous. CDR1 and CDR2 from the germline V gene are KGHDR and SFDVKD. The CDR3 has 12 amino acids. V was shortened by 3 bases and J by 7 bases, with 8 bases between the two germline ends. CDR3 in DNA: TGTGCCACCAGTGATCCCTCGGGGACCCAGTACTTC. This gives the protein CATSDPSGTQYF.

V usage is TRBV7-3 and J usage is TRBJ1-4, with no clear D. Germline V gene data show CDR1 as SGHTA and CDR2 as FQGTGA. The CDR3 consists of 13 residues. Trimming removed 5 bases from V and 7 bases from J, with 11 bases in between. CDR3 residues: CASSPSGGEKLFF. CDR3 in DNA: TGTGCCAGCAGCCCAAGTGGAGGTGAAAAACTGTTTTTT.

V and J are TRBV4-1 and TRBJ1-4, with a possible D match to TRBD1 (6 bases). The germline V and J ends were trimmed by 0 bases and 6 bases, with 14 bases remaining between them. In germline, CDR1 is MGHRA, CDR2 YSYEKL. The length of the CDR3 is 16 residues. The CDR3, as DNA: TGCGCCAGCAGCCAAGATCTCGGCAGGGGTTATGAAAAACTGTTTTTT. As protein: CASSQDLGRGYEKLFF.

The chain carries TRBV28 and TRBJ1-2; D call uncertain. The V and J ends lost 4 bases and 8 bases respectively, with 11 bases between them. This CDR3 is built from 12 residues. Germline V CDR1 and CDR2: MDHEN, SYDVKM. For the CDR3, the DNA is TGTGCCAGCAGTTCCCAATCGCTGGGCTACACCTTC. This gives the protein CASSSQSLGYTF.

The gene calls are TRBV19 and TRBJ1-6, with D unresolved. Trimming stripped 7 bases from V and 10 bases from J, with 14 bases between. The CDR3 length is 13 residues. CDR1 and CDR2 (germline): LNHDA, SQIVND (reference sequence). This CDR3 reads CASNRANNSPLHF. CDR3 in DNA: TGTGCCAGTAATCGGGCCAACAACTCACCCCTCCACTTT.

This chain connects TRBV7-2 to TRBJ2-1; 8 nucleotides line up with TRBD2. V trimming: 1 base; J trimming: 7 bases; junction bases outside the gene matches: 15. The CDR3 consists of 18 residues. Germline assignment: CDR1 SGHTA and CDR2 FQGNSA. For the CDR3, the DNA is TGTGCCAGCAGCTTAGAGGCGCGGGGGGCGCCGCAGGGAAATGAGCAGTTCTTC. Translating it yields CASSLEARGAPQGNEQFF.

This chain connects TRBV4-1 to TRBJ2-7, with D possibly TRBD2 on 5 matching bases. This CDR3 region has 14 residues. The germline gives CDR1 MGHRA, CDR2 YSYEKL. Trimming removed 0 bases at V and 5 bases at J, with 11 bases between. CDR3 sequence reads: CASSQDPGENEQYF. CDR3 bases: TGCGCCAGCAGCCAAGATCCCGGGGAGAACGAGCAGTACTTC.

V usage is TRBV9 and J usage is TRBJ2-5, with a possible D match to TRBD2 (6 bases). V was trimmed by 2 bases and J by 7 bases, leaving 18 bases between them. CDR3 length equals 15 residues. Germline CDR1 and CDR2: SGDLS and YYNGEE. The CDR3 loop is CASSVLGGDSATQYF. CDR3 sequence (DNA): TGTGCCAGCAGCGTTCTGGGCGGGGACTCTGCGACCCAGTACTTC. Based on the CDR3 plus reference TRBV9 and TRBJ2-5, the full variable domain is DSGVTQTPKHLITATGQRVTLRCSPRSGDLSVYWYQQSLDQGLQFLIQYYNGEERAKGNILERFSAQQFPDLHSELNLSSLELGDSALYFCASSVLGGDSATQYFGPGTRLLVL.

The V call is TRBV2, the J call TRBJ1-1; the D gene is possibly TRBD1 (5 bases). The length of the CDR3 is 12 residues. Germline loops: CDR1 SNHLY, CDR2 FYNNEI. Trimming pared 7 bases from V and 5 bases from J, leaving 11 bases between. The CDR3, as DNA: TGTGCCAGCAACCAGGGTGTAACTGAAGCTTTCTTT. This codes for CASNQGVTEAFF. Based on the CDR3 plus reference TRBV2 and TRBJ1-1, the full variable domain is EPEVTQTPSHQVTQMGQEVILRCVPISNHLYFYWYRQILGQKVEFLVSFYNNEISEKSEIFDDQFSVERPDGSNFTLKIRSTKLEDSAMYFCASNQGVTEAFFGQGTRLTVV.

CDR3 sequence reads: CASSPGGATSSYNSPLHF. CDR3 bases: TGTGCCAGCTCACCTGGGGGGGCCACTAGCTCCTATAATTCACCCCTCCACTTT. This rearrangement joins TRBV18 to TRBJ1-6, with TRBD1 as a possible D gene (6 bases). V dropped 3 bases and J dropped 0 bases, with 15 bases sitting between them. This CDR3 region has 18 residues. CDR1 KGHSH and CDR2 LQKENI come from the germline V gene.

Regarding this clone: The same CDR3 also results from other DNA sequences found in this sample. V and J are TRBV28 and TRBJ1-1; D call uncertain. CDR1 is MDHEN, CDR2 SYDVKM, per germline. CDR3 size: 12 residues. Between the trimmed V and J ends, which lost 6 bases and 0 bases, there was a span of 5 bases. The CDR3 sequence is CASSIMNTEAFF. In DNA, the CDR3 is TGTGCCAGCAGCATAATGAACACTGAAGCTTTCTTT.

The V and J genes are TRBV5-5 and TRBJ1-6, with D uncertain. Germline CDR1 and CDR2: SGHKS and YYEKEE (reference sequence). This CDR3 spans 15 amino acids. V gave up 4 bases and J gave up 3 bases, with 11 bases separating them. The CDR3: CASSLGEIYNSPLHF. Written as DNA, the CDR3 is TGTGCCAGCAGCCTCGGAGAGATCTATAATTCACCCCTCCACTTT.

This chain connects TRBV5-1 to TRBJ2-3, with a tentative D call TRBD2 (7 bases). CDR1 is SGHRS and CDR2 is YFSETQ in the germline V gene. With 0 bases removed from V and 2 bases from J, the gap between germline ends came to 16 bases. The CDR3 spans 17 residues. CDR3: CASSLEGGLQSTDTQYF. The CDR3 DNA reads TGCGCCAGCAGCTTGGAGGGGGGGCTCCAATCCACAGATACGCAGTATTTT.

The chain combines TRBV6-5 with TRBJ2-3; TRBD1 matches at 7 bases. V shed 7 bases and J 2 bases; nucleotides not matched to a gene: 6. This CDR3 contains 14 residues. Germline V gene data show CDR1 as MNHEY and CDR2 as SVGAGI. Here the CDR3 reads CASNRDSYTDTQYF. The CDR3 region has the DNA TGTGCCAGCAACCGGGACAGCTACACAGATACGCAGTATTTT.

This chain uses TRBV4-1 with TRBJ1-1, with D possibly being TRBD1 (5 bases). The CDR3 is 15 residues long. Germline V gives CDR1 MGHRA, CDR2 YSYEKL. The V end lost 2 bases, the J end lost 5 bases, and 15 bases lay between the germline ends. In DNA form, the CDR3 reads TGCGCCAGCAGCCAAACGACAGAGGGCGGGACTGAAGCTTTCTTT. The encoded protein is CASSQTTEGGTEAFF.

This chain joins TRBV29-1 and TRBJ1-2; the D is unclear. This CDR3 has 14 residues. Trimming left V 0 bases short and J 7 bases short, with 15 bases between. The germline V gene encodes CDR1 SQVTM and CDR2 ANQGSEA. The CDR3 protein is CSVEDRGEAGGYTF. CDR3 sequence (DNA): TGCAGCGTTGAAGATCGGGGAGAGGCGGGTGGCTACACCTTC.

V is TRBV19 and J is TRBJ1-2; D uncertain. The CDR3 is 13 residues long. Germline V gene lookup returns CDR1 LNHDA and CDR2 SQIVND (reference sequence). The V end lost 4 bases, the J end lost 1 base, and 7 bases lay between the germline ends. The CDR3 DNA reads TGTGCCAGTAGTAAGGCGGTTAACTATGGCTACACCTTC. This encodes CASSKAVNYGYTF.

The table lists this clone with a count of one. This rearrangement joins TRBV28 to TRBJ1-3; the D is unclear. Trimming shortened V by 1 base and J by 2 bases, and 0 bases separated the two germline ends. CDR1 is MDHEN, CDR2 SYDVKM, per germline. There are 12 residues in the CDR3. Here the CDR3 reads CASSLSGNTIYF. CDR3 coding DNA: TGTGCCAGCAGTTTATCTGGAAACACCATATATTTT.

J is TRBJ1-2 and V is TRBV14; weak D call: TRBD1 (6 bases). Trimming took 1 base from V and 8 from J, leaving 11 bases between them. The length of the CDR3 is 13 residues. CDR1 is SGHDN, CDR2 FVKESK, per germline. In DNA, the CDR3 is TGTGCCAGCAGCCAAGTTCCAGGGGACGGCTACACCTTC. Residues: CASSQVPGDGYTF.

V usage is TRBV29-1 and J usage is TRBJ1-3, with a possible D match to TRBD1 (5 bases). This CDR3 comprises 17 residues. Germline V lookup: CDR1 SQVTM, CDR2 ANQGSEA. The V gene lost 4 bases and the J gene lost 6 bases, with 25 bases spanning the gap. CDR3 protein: CSVVFLGSGKAQNTIYF. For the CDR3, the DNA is TGCAGCGTTGTGTTTCTGGGCTCAGGGAAGGCGCAAAACACCATATATTTT.

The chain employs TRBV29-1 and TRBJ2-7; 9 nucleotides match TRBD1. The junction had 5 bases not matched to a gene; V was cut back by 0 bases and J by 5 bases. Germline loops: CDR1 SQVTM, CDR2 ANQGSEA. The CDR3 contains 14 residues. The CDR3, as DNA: TGCAGCGTTGAAGAATCCGGACAGGGGAACGAGCAGTACTTC. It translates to CSVEESGQGNEQYF.

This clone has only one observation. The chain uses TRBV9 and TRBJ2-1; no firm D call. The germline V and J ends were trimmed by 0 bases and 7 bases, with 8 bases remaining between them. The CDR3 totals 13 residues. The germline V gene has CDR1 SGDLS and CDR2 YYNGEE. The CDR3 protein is CASSVATQNEQFF. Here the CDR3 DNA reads TGTGCCAGCAGCGTAGCTACGCAGAATGAGCAGTTCTTC.